This is a list of T cell receptor beta chains from one sample in a study of CD8 T cells in Susac syndrome. TCRdb fed the immunoSEQ multiplex PCR reads into MiXCR, producing one record per CDR3 protein. The sample has hundreds of thousands of distinct CDR3 sequences; 85% to 90% are singletons. The sample taken for sequencing was CD8+ T cells from PBMCs. These receptors originate from a human donor with multiple sclerosis. CDR3s include the opening cysteine and the closing phenylalanine or tryptophan. D genes are given only for firm matches. Size values are once, few and many counts, or a class for expanded clones, and some rows have none.

TRBJ2-7,TRBV7-9,-,TRBD2,TGTGCCAGCAGCTTAGCACTAGCGGCCTACGAGCAGTACTTC,CASSLALAAYEQYF
TRBJ1-5,TRBV5-4,-,TRBD1,TGTGCCAGCAGCTTCCCTCTTATCGTCACAGGGGCCCCAAATCAGCCCCAGCATTTT,CASSFPLIVTGAPNQPQHF
TRBJ1-4,TRBV6-5,-,-,TGTGCCAGCAGTTACATTGGTCGGACCCTAAATGAAAAACTGTTTTTT,CASSYIGRTLNEKLFF
TRBJ1-2,TRBV4-1,-,TRBD1,TGCGCCAGCAGCCAACTAACCGACAGGGGGTCCACCTTC,CASSQLTDRGSTF
TRBJ1-5,TRBV6-5,few,-,TGTGCCAGCAGTTACGAGTGGGGCCCTAATCAGCCCCAGCATTTT,CASSYEWGPNQPQHF
TRBJ2-1,TRBV12-3/TRBV12-4,-,TRBD2,TGTGCCAGCAGTTCCCCCGGGAGGGGACTAGCGTTCAGTGAGCAGTTCTTC,CASSSPGRGLAFSEQFF
TRBJ1-3,TRBV5-4,-,TRBD1,TGTGCCAGCAGCTCCCAGGGGGCGCCAGCTGGAAACACCATATATTTT,CASSSQGAPAGNTIYF
TRBJ1-5,TRBV6-1,once,-,TGTGCCAGCAGCCCTTTTGTGGGTTATAGCAATCAGCCCCAGCATTTT,CASSPFVGYSNQPQHF
TRBJ1-3,TRBV7-2,once,-,TGTGCCAGCAGCTGGGGACCCCAGGGGAACTTTGGAAACACCATATATTTT,CASSWGPQGNFGNTIYF
TRBJ2-1,TRBV4-1,-,-,TGCGCCAGCAGCCAAGATGCGGGGGCCACCTACAATGAGCAGTTCTTC,CASSQDAGATYNEQFF
TRBJ2-1,TRBV10-3,-,TRBD2,TGTGCCATCAACTCTGAGCTAGCGGGAGAAAATGAGCAGTTCTTC,CAINSELAGENEQFF
TRBJ2-1,TRBV5-1,-,-,TGCGCCAGCAGCCCCATGGTGGGGGGGGCTAACAATGAGCAGTTCTTC,CASSPMVGGANNEQFF
TRBJ2-2,TRBV7-9,few,TRBD1,TGTGCCAGCAGGACGGGACAGGGGCACACCGGGGAGCTGTTTTTT,CASRTGQGHTGELFF
TRBJ2-2,TRBV4-1,-,-,TGCGCCAGCAGCCAAGGGGTCCGGCAGGAGAACACCGGGGAGCTGTTTTTT,CASSQGVRQENTGELFF
TRBJ1-4,TRBV6-5,few,-,TGTGCCAGCAGTTACTTACAGGGCAATGAAAAACTGTTTTTT,CASSYLQGNEKLFF
TRBJ2-2,TRBV9,few,TRBD2,TGTGCCAGCAGCGTAGGGTATGCGGGAGGGAACACCGGGGAGCTGTTTTTT,CASSVGYAGGNTGELFF
TRBJ2-7,TRBV6-1,once,TRBD1,TGTGCCAGCGCAGGGGGCTTTGGTTACGAGCAATACTTC,CASAGGFGYEQYF
TRBJ2-1,TRBV7-9,once,TRBD2,TGTGCCAGCAGCCCCGGGACTAGCGGGGGTTTTACCTACAATGAGCAGTTCTTC,CASSPGTSGGFTYNEQFF
TRBJ2-7,TRBV5-5,-,-,TGTGCCAGCAGCTCCAATAGCAACGAGCAGTACTTC,CASSSNSNEQYF
TRBJ2-2,TRBV19,-,TRBD2,TGTGCCAGTAGTATAGTCGGACTAGCGGGAGGAACCGGGGAGCTGTTTTTT,CASSIVGLAGGTGELFF
TRBJ2-1,TRBV20-1,-,-,TGCAGTGCTTGGACCGACAGCGTCAATGAGCAGTTCTTC,CSAWTDSVNEQFF
TRBJ1-5,TRBV2,-,TRBD1,TGTGCCAGCGGCTTACAGGGGGATCAGCCCCAGCATTTT,CASGLQGDQPQHF
TRBJ2-4,TRBV27,few,-,TGTGCCAGCAGTTTTATTGGGAACCTTAAAAACATTCAGTACTTC,CASSFIGNLKNIQYF
TRBJ2-7,TRBV27,-,-,TGTGCCAGCAGTCCCATCGGCGGGATTTCGTACGAGCAGTACTTC,CASSPIGGISYEQYF
TRBJ1-1,TRBV27,-,-,TGTGCCAGCACCTTACAGGGACCGCCTTTAGATATGAACACTGAAGCTTTCTTT,CASTLQGPPLDMNTEAFF